This TCR beta chain came from a study of PD-1 blockade in classical Hodgkin lymphoma. Assay used: immunoSEQ multiplex PCR; TCRdb lists only in-frame clones, some missing. This sample has some 93,000 clones, with roughly 73% found just once. The ends were cut back, 7 bases at V and 4 bases at J, with 13 bases in the middle. The CDR3 contains 12 residues. Looked up from germline, CDR1 is SQVTM and CDR2 is ANQGSEA. The time point was: cycle 4 day 1 (C4D1), after about 6 weeks of nivolumab. Patients all relapsed after autologous stem cell transplantation, and there was variation in brentuximab vedotin exposure.

This receptor was obtained from a human donor with classical Hodgkin lymphoma. The J gene is TRBJ1-1, the V gene TRBV29-1; D gene uncertain. The starting material was peripheral blood mononuclear cells (PBMCs), obtained before the fourth cycle of nivolumab. CDR3 in DNA: TGCAGCGCCGTCCCGGAACGCACTGAAGCTTTCTTT. Residues: CSAVPERTEAFF.